The 14 T cell receptor beta chains given below trace back to one sample, sequenced in a study of post-analysis software for immune sequencing data. Study-wide results and caveats: Patients had higher frequencies than controls of five TRBV segments, including TRBV5-6, TRBV5-1 and TRBV20-1.

TCR beta libraries were prepared from cDNA with unique molecular identifiers. Each CDR3 protein is one row after TCRdb ran MiXCR on the PCR reads. Among 750,000 to 950,000 distinct CDR3 sequences, roughly half were seen once, and the ten largest hold 4.6%. Their specific antigens are unknown. The sample taken for sequencing was blood. The receptors shown here come from a girl aged 10-17 years with multiple sclerosis.

This clonotype turned up a few times. The chain joins TRBV7-2 to TRBJ2-5; tentatively, D is TRBD2 (6 bases). The J call may be mistaken, given a closer DNA end match to TRBJ2-7. This CDR3 region has 17 residues. Germline CDR1 is SGHTA and CDR2 is FQGNSA. CDR3 sequence: CASSLEGRDWRLNEQYF. CDR3 DNA: TGTGCCAGCAGCTTAGAAGGCCGGGACTGGCGCCTTAACGAGCAGTACTTC.

DNA for the CDR3: TGCAGTGCTAGAAGGCAGTCCCAAGAGACCCAGTACTTC. It codes for CSARRQSQETQYF. The chain combines TRBV20-1 with TRBJ2-5; the D is unclear. This CDR3 region has 13 residues. CDR1 and CDR2 (germline): DFQATT, SNEGSKA (reference sequence). V was pared by 2 bases and J by 1 base, with 8 bases between.

The chain recombines TRBV2 with TRBJ2-1; 7 positions match TRBD2. The germline gives CDR1 SNHLY, CDR2 FYNNEI. Trimming at V came to 7 bases and at J to 5 bases, leaving 11 bases not matched to a gene. The CDR3 extends over 15 amino acids. The CDR3: CASNQLARPNNEQFF. The CDR3 nucleotides are TGTGCCAGCAACCAACTAGCGCGTCCCAACAATGAGCAGTTCTTC. The variable domain in full, with the rest retrieved from reference TRBV2 and TRBJ2-1, is EPEVTQTPSHQVTQMGQEVILRCVPISNHLYFYWYRQILGQKVEFLVSFYNNEISEKSEIFDDQFSVERPDGSNFTLKIRSTKLEDSAMYFCASNQLARPNNEQFFGPGTRLTVL.

The chain links TRBV5-1 to TRBJ2-1, with TRBD2 matching over 10 bases. Germline V lookup: CDR1 SGHRS, CDR2 YFSETQ. This CDR3 has 17 residues. V lost 4 bases, J lost 7 bases, and 14 bases stayed unmatched. The CDR3 sequence: CASSLWTSGQVKNEQFF. The CDR3 DNA reads as TGCGCCAGCAGCCTTTGGACTAGCGGACAAGTCAAGAATGAGCAGTTCTTC. Based on the CDR3 plus reference TRBV5-1 and TRBJ2-1, the full variable domain is KAGVTQTPRYLIKTRGQQVTLSCSPISGHRSVSWYQQTPGQGLQFLFEYFSETQRNKGNFPGRFSGRQFSNSRSEMNVSTLELGDSALYLCASSLWTSGQVKNEQFFGPGTRLTVL.

There are a few counts of this clonotype. This sequence joins TRBV6-5 and TRBJ2-3; TRBD1 matches 9 bases. The CDR3 sequence is 15 residues long. CDR1 and CDR2 from the germline V gene are MNHEY and SVGAGI. V trimming: 6 bases; J trimming: 8 bases; junction bases outside the gene matches: 12. The chain's CDR3 is CASRSDRGSLGTQYF. CDR3 nucleotides: TGTGCCAGCAGGTCCGACAGGGGGTCCCTTGGTACGCAGTATTTT.

The V call is TRBV27, the J call TRBJ2-1; tentatively, D is TRBD1 or TRBD2 (5 bases each). Trimming left V 3 bases short and J 9 bases short, with 12 bases between. Germline V gene data show CDR1 as MNHEY and CDR2 as SMNVEV (reference sequence). This CDR3 comprises 13 residues. CDR3 nucleotides: TGTGCCAGCAGTTTGTCAGGGAGCGGTGAGCAGTTCTTC. Its protein product is CASSLSGSGEQFF.

The chain has TRBV10-3 and TRBJ2-7, with a possible D match to TRBD1 (5 bases). CDR3 length: 16 residues. The germline V and J ends were trimmed by 3 bases and 0 bases, with 15 bases remaining between them. Germline CDR1 is ENHRY and CDR2 is SYGVKD. CDR3 coding DNA: TGTGCCATCAGTGATTTGCACAGGATCAACTCCTACGAGCAGTACTTC. Its protein product is CAISDLHRINSYEQYF.

This clonotype was observed a handful of times. This chain uses TRBV10-2 with TRBJ2-5, with 11 bases aligning to TRBD2. The CDR3 covers 17 residues. Germline V CDR1 and CDR2: WSHSY, SAAADI. The trim removed 2 bases at V and 4 bases at J, leaving 9 bases unmatched. The CDR3 region has the DNA TGCGCCAGCAGTGAGAGGGCTAGCGGGAGGCTCGGAGAGACCCAGTACTTC. Translating gives CASSERASGRLGETQYF.

The chain is built from TRBV12-3 or TRBV12-4 and TRBJ2-7; maybe TRBD1 (7 bases). V lost 3 bases to trimming and J lost 7 bases, with 13 bases between them. CDR3 length: 13 amino acids. The CDR3 nucleotides read TGTGCCAGCAGTTTTGGAGGGGGCTGGGAGCAGTACTTC. As protein: CASSFGGGWEQYF.

Only one count was recorded for this clonotype. The gene calls are TRBV7-9 and TRBJ1-5; TRBD1 might be the D (5 bases). Germline V lookup: CDR1 SEHNR, CDR2 FQNEAQ (reference sequence). There are 14 residues in the CDR3. The V gene lost 5 bases and the J gene lost 3 bases, with 11 bases spanning the gap. CDR3 loop: CASSPEGNNQPQHF. In DNA form, the CDR3 reads TGTGCCAGCAGCCCAGAGGGGAACAATCAGCCCCAGCATTTT.

The chain carries TRBV3-1 and TRBJ2-7; 9 bases are a match to TRBD1. Trimming at V came to 2 bases and at J to 3 bases, leaving 5 bases not matched to a gene. Germline values: CDR1 LGHDT, CDR2 YNNKEL (reference sequence). The CDR3 is 15 amino acids. The CDR3 loop is CASSQTDRGSYEQYF. In nucleotides, the CDR3 is TGTGCCAGCAGCCAAACTGACAGGGGGAGCTACGAGCAGTACTTC.

The chain carries TRBV5-1 and TRBJ1-2, with D possibly matching TRBD1 (6 bases). Germline CDR1 and CDR2: SGHRS and YFSETQ. V lost 1 base, J lost 6 bases, and 10 bases lay in between. The CDR3 length is 13 residues. As DNA, the CDR3 is TGCGCCAGCAGCTTGTGGGCAGGGGATGGCTACACCTTC. Amino acids: CASSLWAGDGYTF. The variable domain in full, completed from reference TRBV5-1 and TRBJ1-2, reads KAGVTQTPRYLIKTRGQQVTLSCSPISGHRSVSWYQQTPGQGLQFLFEYFSETQRNKGNFPGRFSGRQFSNSRSEMNVSTLELGDSALYLCASSLWAGDGYTFGSGTRLTVV.

This clonotype was picked up a small number of times. The V gene is TRBV29-1, the J gene TRBJ2-7; D may be TRBD1 (5 bases). The CDR3 extends over 14 amino acids. Deletions cut 6 bases from V and 0 bases from J, with 15 bases between. CDR1 is SQVTM and CDR2 is ANQGSEA in the germline V gene. CDR3 protein: CSVGALASSYEQYF. The CDR3 DNA reads TGCAGCGTAGGGGCATTGGCGAGCTCCTACGAGCAGTACTTC.

This clonotype was counted a single time. The chain has TRBV10-3 and TRBJ1-4; tentatively, D is TRBD1 (5 bases). CDR1 is ENHRY and CDR2 is SYGVKD in the germline V gene. The V and J ends lost 4 bases and 6 bases respectively, with 15 bases between them. This CDR3 region has 15 residues. The CDR3 bases are TGTGCCATCAGTGGGGGAGTAGGGGAGGATGAAAAACTGTTTTTT. The encoded protein is CAISGGVGEDEKLFF.